This is a list of T cell receptor beta chains from one sample in a study of human T cells and chemical hapten exposure. TCRdb fed the RACE reads into MiXCR, producing one record per CDR3 protein. The table includes fewer than 500,000 distinct CDR3 sequences, roughly 4.8% detected once. Specimen: whole blood, collected in connection with sensitization to the hapten diphenylcyclopropenone (DPC). The origin of the receptors is a woman aged 50 to 60 with alopecia areata. Some clones in this sample may be carry-over from other donors' samples. CDR3s include the opening cysteine and the closing phenylalanine or tryptophan. The D gene is left open where the match is weak. A clone size is listed for some rows: how often the clone was seen (once, few, many), or a class if it is expanded.

CDR3 DNA: TGTGCCAGCAGCCCGCGACTAGCGGGAGGGCCGAGAAATACGCAGTATTTT
CDR3 protein: CASSPRLAGGPRNTQYF
clone size: .
V gene: TRBV7-8
J gene: TRBJ2-3
D gene: TRBD2

CDR3 DNA: TGTGCCATCAAGGGCGGTAGCACAGATACGCAGTATTTT
CDR3 protein: CAIKGGSTDTQYF
clone size: many
V gene: TRBV10-3
J gene: TRBJ2-3
D gene: .

CDR3 DNA: TGTGCCAGCAGGCTGACAGGGGACACTGAAGCTTTCTTT
CDR3 protein: CASRLTGDTEAFF
clone size: many
V gene: TRBV7-3
J gene: TRBJ1-1
D gene: TRBD1

CDR3 DNA: TGCAGCGGGGGGGAGGACCACGAGCAGTACTTC
CDR3 protein: CSGGEDHEQYF
clone size: few
V gene: TRBV29-1
J gene: TRBJ2-7
D gene: .

CDR3 DNA: TGTGCCTGGCTCCGCAGGGGGCGGACTGAAGCTTTCTTT
CDR3 protein: CAWLRRGRTEAFF
clone size: .
V gene: TRBV30
J gene: TRBJ1-1
D gene: TRBD1

CDR3 DNA: TGTGCCAGCAGCGCGGCCGCCACAGCGGGAGGTGATGAGCAGTTCTTC
CDR3 protein: CASSAAATAGGDEQFF
clone size: many
V gene: TRBV9
J gene: TRBJ2-1
D gene: TRBD2

CDR3 DNA: TGCGCCAGCAGCTTGTCGGGGCCCCCAGATACGCAGTATTTT
CDR3 protein: CASSLSGPPDTQYF
clone size: few
V gene: TRBV5-1
J gene: TRBJ2-3
D gene: .

CDR3 DNA: TGCAGCGTTGATACCGGGAGGGGTCGTGGGGCTTTCTTT
CDR3 protein: CSVDTGRGRGAFF
clone size: many
V gene: TRBV29-1
J gene: TRBJ1-1
D gene: .

CDR3 DNA: TGTGCCAGCGGGTGGGCCCCGGGGGTTGAGGAGCAGTTCTTC
CDR3 protein: CASGWAPGVEEQFF
clone size: many
V gene: TRBV6-2/TRBV6-3
J gene: TRBJ2-1
D gene: .

CDR3 DNA: TGTGCCAGCAGCCCCGTCAGCGGGGGGCGCACAGATACGCAGTATTTT
CDR3 protein: CASSPVSGGRTDTQYF
clone size: .
V gene: TRBV7-2
J gene: TRBJ2-3
D gene: TRBD2

CDR3 DNA: TGCGCCAGCCGCCGGGACGATTCCGGGCAGCCCCAGCATTTT
CDR3 protein: CASRRDDSGQPQHF
clone size: .
V gene: TRBV10-2
J gene: TRBJ1-5
D gene: .

CDR3 DNA: TGTGCCAGCAGCTTCGGCGGGGACAATGAGCAGTTCTTC
CDR3 protein: CASSFGGDNEQFF
clone size: .
V gene: TRBV5-4
J gene: TRBJ2-1
D gene: .

CDR3 DNA: TGTGCCAGTAGTATAGCACAGGGGAAGGACTCACCCCTCCACTTT
CDR3 protein: CASSIAQGKDSPLHF
clone size: many
V gene: TRBV19
J gene: TRBJ1-6
D gene: TRBD1

CDR3 DNA: TGTGCCAGCAGCCCCCGACAGACAGATACGCAGTATTTT
CDR3 protein: CASSPRQTDTQYF
clone size: many
V gene: TRBV7-8
J gene: TRBJ2-3
D gene: .

CDR3 DNA: TGTGCCAGCAGCGCCGGACTAGCGGGAGGGCCCCCAGATACGCAGTATTTT
CDR3 protein: CASSAGLAGGPPDTQYF
clone size: .
V gene: TRBV11-2
J gene: TRBJ2-3
D gene: TRBD2

CDR3 DNA: TGTGCCAGCAGTTACACTCCGACAGCGTCAAACTACAATGAGCAGTTCTTC
CDR3 protein: CASSYTPTASNYNEQFF
clone size: .
V gene: TRBV6-6
J gene: TRBJ2-1
D gene: .

CDR3 DNA: TGTGCCAGCAGTCGGGGACTAGCGGGGGAAGAGCAGTACTTC
CDR3 protein: CASSRGLAGEEQYF
clone size: many
V gene: TRBV6-2/TRBV6-3
J gene: TRBJ2-7
D gene: TRBD2

CDR3 DNA: TGTGCCAGCAGCCTTATGCCCAGGGGGACAACGTACGAGCAGTACTTC
CDR3 protein: CASSLMPRGTTYEQYF
clone size: many
V gene: TRBV7-6
J gene: TRBJ2-7
D gene: TRBD1

CDR3 DNA: TGCGCCAGCAGCAGAATGCGAGGGGGCATGGCACCCCTCCACTTT
CDR3 protein: CASSRMRGGMAPLHF
clone size: .
V gene: TRBV5-1
J gene: TRBJ1-6
D gene: TRBD1

CDR3 DNA: TGTGCCAGCAGGAGAGCCCAGGGACAGGTCACTGAAGCTTTCTTT
CDR3 protein: CASRRAQGQVTEAFF
clone size: many
V gene: TRBV6-5
J gene: TRBJ1-1
D gene: TRBD1

CDR3 DNA: TGTGCCAGCAGCGCAACAGTCCTCTCTGGAAACACCATATATTTT
CDR3 protein: CASSATVLSGNTIYF
clone size: many
V gene: TRBV11-1
J gene: TRBJ1-3
D gene: .

CDR3 DNA: TGTGCCAGCAGTGCCAGTATGGAGACCCAGTACTTC
CDR3 protein: CASSASMETQYF
clone size: few
V gene: TRBV25-1
J gene: TRBJ2-5
D gene: .

CDR3 DNA: TGTGCCAGTAGTAAACCAGGACGGGACGGCTACACCTTC
CDR3 protein: CASSKPGRDGYTF
clone size: many
V gene: TRBV19
J gene: TRBJ1-2
D gene: .

CDR3 DNA: TGTGCCAGCAGCTCCGGTAGCGGTGGCACCGGGGAGCTGTTTTTT
CDR3 protein: CASSSGSGGTGELFF
clone size: many
V gene: TRBV7-2
J gene: TRBJ2-2
D gene: .

CDR3 DNA: TGTGCCATCAGAGCCGGACAGGGGGAAGGAGATACGCAGTATTTT
CDR3 protein: CAIRAGQGEGDTQYF
clone size: many
V gene: TRBV10-3
J gene: TRBJ2-3
D gene: TRBD1

CDR3 DNA: TGTGCCAGTGCTGACAGATACTATGGCTACACCTTC
CDR3 protein: CASADRYYGYTF
clone size: many
V gene: TRBV7-9
J gene: TRBJ1-2
D gene: .

CDR3 DNA: TGTGCCAGCAGACCCGATCTAGCGGGCCTGACAGATACGCAGTATTTT
CDR3 protein: CASRPDLAGLTDTQYF
clone size: many
V gene: TRBV7-2
J gene: TRBJ2-3
D gene: TRBD2

CDR3 DNA: TGTGCCAGCCTGACGGCAGGAGCCTACGAGCAGTACTTC
CDR3 protein: CASLTAGAYEQYF
clone size: .
V gene: TRBV6-2/TRBV6-3
J gene: TRBJ2-7
D gene: .

CDR3 DNA: TGTGCCAGCATCGGCCCACGACACCTCTGGGACTACAATGAGCAGTTCTTC
CDR3 protein: CASIGPRHLWDYNEQFF
clone size: few
V gene: TRBV6-1
J gene: TRBJ2-1
D gene: .

CDR3 DNA: TGTGCCAGCAGTGGGACTAACGGTGAGCAGTTCTTC
CDR3 protein: CASSGTNGEQFF
clone size: many
V gene: TRBV2
J gene: TRBJ2-1
D gene: .

CDR3 DNA: TGTGCCAGCAGTCCTTTCCCGGACTCTGGGGCCAACGTCCTGACTTTC
CDR3 protein: CASSPFPDSGANVLTF
clone size: few
V gene: TRBV7-2
J gene: TRBJ2-6
D gene: .

CDR3 DNA: TGTGCCAGCAGCCACGGGGGTAGCAATCAGCCCCAGCATTTT
CDR3 protein: CASSHGGSNQPQHF
clone size: many
V gene: TRBV3-1
J gene: TRBJ1-5
D gene: .

CDR3 DNA: TGTGCCAGCAGTCGGGGACTGAGGGGTGAAAAACTGTTTTTT
CDR3 protein: CASSRGLRGEKLFF
clone size: few
V gene: TRBV12-3/TRBV12-4
J gene: TRBJ1-4
D gene: .

CDR3 DNA: TGTGCCAGCAGGCGGCTGGGCACTGAAGCTTTCTTT
CDR3 protein: CASRRLGTEAFF
clone size: .
V gene: TRBV2
J gene: TRBJ1-1
D gene: .

CDR3 DNA: TGCAGCATGGGACAGGGTCCAGATACGCAGTATTTT
CDR3 protein: CSMGQGPDTQYF
clone size: .
V gene: TRBV29-1
J gene: TRBJ2-3
D gene: TRBD1

CDR3 DNA: TGCGCCAGCAGCACGGGGAAGGGGACCTACGAGCAGTACTTC
CDR3 protein: CASSTGKGTYEQYF
clone size: many
V gene: TRBV4-1
J gene: TRBJ2-7
D gene: .

CDR3 DNA: TGTGCTAGTGCGGGATGGACTAGCGGGGTAGAGACCCAGTACTTC
CDR3 protein: CASAGWTSGVETQYF
clone size: many
V gene: TRBV12-5
J gene: TRBJ2-5
D gene: TRBD2